This section outlines one TCR beta chain sequence together with its context. This sample is drawn from a study of T cells in Graves' hyperthyroidism and ophthalmopathy. RNA transcripts were the template for amplifying TCR beta CDR3 regions. With the HTBI primer set, the TCR CDR3 went through a first round of RT-PCR. TCRdb fed the multiplex PCR reads into MiXCR, producing one record per CDR3 protein. Among about 270,000 distinct CDR3 sequences listed, roughly 22% were seen once. The length of the CDR3 is 11 residues. In germline, CDR1 is WSHSY, CDR2 SAAADI. The V and J ends lost 8 bases and 4 bases respectively, with 8 bases between them.

The clonotype was recovered from a man in his thirties or forties with Graves' ophthalmopathy. Sequenced sample: blood. The rearrangement uses TRBV10-2 and TRBJ2-5; D may correspond to TRBD1 or TRBD2 (5 bases each). The CDR3 bases are TGCGCCAGCGGGACCTCAGAGACCCAGTACTTC. This sequence encodes CASGTSETQYF.